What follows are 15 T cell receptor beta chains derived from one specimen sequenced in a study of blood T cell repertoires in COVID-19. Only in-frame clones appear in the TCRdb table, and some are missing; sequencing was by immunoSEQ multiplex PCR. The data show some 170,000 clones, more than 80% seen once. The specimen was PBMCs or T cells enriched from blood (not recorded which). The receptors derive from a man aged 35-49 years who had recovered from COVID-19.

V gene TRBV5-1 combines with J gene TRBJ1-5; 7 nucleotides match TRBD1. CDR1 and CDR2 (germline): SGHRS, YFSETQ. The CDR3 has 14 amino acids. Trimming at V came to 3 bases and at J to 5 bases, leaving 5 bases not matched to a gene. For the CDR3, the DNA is TGCGCCAGCAGCTGGGGCGACAGGGATCAGCCCCAGCATTTT. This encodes CASSWGDRDQPQHF.

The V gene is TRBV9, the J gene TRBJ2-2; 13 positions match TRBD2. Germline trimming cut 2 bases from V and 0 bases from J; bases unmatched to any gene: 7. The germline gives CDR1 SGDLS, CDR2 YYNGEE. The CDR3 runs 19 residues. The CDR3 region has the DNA TGTGCCAGCAGCGTCCCGACTAGCGGGGGGATTTCGAACACCGGGGAGCTGTTTTTT. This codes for CASSVPTSGGISNTGELFF.

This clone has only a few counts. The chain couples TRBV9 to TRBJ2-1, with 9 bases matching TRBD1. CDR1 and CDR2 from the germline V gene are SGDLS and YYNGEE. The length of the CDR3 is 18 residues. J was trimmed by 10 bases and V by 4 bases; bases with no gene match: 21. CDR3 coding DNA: TGTGCCAGCAGCCCACAGGCCATACCGGGACAGGGTCGTTGGGAGCAGTTCTTC. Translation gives CASSPQAIPGQGRWEQFF.

This CDR3 reads CASSRGGRTGELFF. The CDR3 DNA follows: TGTGCCAGCAGCCGTGGTGGGAGAACCGGGGAGCTGTTTTTT. The gene calls are TRBV25-1 and TRBJ2-2; weak D call: TRBD2 (5 bases). V lost 6 bases and J 5 bases, leaving 13 bases between the germline ends. Germline-derived CDR1 and CDR2 are MGHDK and SYGVNS. There are 14 residues in the CDR3. The full variable domain, with the rest looked up from reference TRBV25-1 and TRBJ2-2, is EADIYQTPRYLVIGTGKKITLECSQTMGHDKMYWYQQDPGMELHLIHYSYGVNSTEKGDLSSESTVSRIRTEHFPLTLESARPSHTSQYLCASSRGGRTGELFFGEGSRLTVL.

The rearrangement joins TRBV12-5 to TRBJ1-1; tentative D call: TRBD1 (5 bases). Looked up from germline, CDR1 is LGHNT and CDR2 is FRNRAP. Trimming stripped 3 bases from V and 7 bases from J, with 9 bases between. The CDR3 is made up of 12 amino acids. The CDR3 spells CASGFGGLEAFF. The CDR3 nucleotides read TGTGCTAGTGGTTTCGGGGGACTTGAAGCTTTCTTT. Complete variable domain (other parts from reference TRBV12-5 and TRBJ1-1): DARVTQTPRHKVTEMGQEVTMRCQPILGHNTVFWYRQTMMQGLELLAYFRNRAPLDDSGMPKDRFSAEMPDATLATLKIQPSEPRDSAVYFCASGFGGLEAFFGQGTRLTVV.

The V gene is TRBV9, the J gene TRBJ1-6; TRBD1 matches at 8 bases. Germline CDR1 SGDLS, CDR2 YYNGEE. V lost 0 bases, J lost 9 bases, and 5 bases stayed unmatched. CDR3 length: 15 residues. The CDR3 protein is CASSVEGQVFSPLHF. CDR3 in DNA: TGTGCCAGCAGCGTAGAGGGACAGGTTTTTTCACCCCTCCACTTT.

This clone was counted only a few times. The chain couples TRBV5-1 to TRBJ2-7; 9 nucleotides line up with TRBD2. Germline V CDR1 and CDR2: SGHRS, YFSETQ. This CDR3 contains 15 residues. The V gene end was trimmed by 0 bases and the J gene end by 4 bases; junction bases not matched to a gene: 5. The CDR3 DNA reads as TGCGCCAGCAGCTTGGCCGGGACTAGCAGGTACGAGCAGTACTTC. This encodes CASSLAGTSRYEQYF.

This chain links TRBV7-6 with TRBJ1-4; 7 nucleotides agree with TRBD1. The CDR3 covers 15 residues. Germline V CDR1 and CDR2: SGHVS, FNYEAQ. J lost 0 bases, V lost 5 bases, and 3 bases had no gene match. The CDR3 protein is CASSQGTATNEKLFF. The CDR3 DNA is TGTGCCAGCAGCCAGGGGACAGCAACTAATGAAAAACTGTTTTTT.

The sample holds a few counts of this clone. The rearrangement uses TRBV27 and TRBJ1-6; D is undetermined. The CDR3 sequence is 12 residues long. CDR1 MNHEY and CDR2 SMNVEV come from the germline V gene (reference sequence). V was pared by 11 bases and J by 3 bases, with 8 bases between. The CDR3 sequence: CASSLYNSPLHF. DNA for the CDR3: TGTGCCTCGAGCCTCTATAATTCACCCCTCCACTTT.

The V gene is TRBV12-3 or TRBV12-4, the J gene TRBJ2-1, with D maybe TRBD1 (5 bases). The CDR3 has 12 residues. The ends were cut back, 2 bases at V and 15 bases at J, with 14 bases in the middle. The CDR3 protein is CASSLTGSLGFF. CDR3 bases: TGTGCCAGCAGTTTAACAGGTAGTTTGGGGTTCTTC.

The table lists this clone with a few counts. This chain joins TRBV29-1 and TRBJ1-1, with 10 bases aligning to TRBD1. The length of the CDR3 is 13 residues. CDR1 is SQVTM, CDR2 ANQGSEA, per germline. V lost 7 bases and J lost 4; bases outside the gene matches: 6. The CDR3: CSGRQGAFTEAFF. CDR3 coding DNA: TGCAGCGGCCGACAGGGGGCCTTCACTGAAGCTTTCTTT.

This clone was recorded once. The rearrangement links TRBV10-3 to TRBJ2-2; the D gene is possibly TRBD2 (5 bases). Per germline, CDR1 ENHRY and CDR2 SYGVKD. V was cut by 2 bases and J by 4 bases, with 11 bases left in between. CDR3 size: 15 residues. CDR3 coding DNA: TGTGCCATCAGTGAGGGAGGAGCGAGCACCGGGGAGCTGTTTTTT. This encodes CAISEGGASTGELFF.

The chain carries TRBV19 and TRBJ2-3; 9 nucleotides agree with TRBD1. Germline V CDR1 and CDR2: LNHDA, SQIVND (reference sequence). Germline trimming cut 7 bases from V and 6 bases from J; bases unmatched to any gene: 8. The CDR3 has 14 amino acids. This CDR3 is CASKGQGLADTQYF. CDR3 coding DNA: TGTGCCAGTAAGGGACAGGGCCTCGCGGATACGCAGTATTTT.

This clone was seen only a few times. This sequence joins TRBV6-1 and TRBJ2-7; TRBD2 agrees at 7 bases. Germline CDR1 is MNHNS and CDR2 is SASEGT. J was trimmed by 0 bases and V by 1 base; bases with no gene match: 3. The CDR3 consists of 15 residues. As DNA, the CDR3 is TGTGCCAGCAGTGAAGAAGCTAGCGGCTCCTACGAGCAGTACTTC. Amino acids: CASSEEASGSYEQYF.

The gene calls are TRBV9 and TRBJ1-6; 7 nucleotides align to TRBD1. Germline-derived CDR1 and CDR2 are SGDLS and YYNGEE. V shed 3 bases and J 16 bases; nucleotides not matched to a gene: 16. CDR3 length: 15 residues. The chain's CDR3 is CASSAEGVPGQTLHF. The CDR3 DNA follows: TGTGCCAGCAGCGCGGAGGGGGTACCGGGACAGACGCTCCACTTT.